The following is a T cell receptor beta chain sequence with its context. Its specificity is not known. Random hexamers primed reverse transcription of roughly 0.45 to 1 ug RNA. An immunoSEQ multiplex PCR generated amplified TCR beta CDR3 products spanning 54 Vbeta and 13 Jbeta. MiXCR, run by TCRdb on the immunoSEQ multiplex PCR reads, gives a single entry per CDR3 protein. The sample includes 150,000 or so distinct CDR3 sequences, around 94% of them seen just once. Sequencing of TCR beta drew on CD8+ and CD4+ T cells from blood. Healthy donors acted as controls, with matching for age and sex. This entry belongs to a study of CD8 T cells in Susac syndrome. The germline gives CDR1 MNHEY, CDR2 SVGEGT. This CDR3 comprises 14 residues. Trimming took 2 bases from V and 1 from J, leaving 6 bases between them. Whole-study findings and limits: By the study's own acknowledgment, its TCR sequencing and HLA analysis included relatively few individuals.

The chain uses TRBV6-2 or TRBV6-3 and TRBJ1-5; D not resolved. Material for sequencing was CD4+ T cells from PBMCs. This clonotype originated in a human donor in good health. CDR3 in DNA: TGTGCCAGCAGTTACCGCCTGAGCAATCAGCCCCAGCATTTT. Protein sequence: CASSYRLSNQPQHF.